This T cell receptor beta chain was found in a study of cytomegalovirus exposure and HLA in healthy donors. General observations from the study: It was 164 TCR beta chains that were listed as cytomegalovirus-associated. For most subjects, TCR beta sequences were reported to predict HLA-A and HLA-B alleles with accuracy. An assumption of roughly uniform sequencing depth across donors underlay the presence/absence analyses. In vitro confirmation showed a few CMV-associated chains to be CMV antigen specific.

The CDR3 sequence is 14 residues long. The germline gives CDR1 SGHRS, CDR2 YFSETQ. Trimming took off 4 bases at V and 8 bases at J, with 19 bases between the two ends. As regards this clone: Its antigen is unidentified.

Amplification used 60 Vbeta primers and 13 Jbeta primers. Here immunoSEQ multiplex PCR was the method, and the copy in TCRdb shows in-frame clones only, minus some. The sample table sets out tens of thousands of clones. This sequence joins TRBV5-1 and TRBJ2-7; D possibly corresponds to TRBD2 (6 bases). Sequencing was carried out using PBMCs. This TCR was sampled from a woman aged 30 to 39 in good health and CMV-seronegative. CDR3 in DNA: TGCGCCAGCAGCCCCGGGACCACGGGGGTACAGCAGTACTTC. This sequence encodes CASSPGTTGVQQYF.